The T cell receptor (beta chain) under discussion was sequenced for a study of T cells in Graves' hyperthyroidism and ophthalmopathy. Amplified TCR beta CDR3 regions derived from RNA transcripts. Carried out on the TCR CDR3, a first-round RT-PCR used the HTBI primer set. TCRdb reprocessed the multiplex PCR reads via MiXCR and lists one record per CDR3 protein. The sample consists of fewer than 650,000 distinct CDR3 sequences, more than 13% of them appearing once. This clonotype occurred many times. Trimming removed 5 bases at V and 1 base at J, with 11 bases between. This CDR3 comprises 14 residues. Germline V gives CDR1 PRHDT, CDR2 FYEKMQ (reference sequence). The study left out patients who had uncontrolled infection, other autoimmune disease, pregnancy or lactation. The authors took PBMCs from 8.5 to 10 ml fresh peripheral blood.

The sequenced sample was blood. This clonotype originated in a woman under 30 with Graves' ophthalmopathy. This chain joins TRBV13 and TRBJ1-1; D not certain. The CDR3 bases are TGTGCCAGCAGCGACCCCCAGAAGAACACTGAAGCTTTCTTT. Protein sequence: CASSDPQKNTEAFF.